One sample yielded the 31 T cell receptor beta chains listed below, sequenced in a study of cytomegalovirus exposure and HLA in healthy donors. The PCR was carried out with 60 Vbeta primers and 13 Jbeta primers. Assay used: immunoSEQ multiplex PCR; TCRdb lists only in-frame clones, some missing. Seen here are approximately 150,000 clones, around 77% observed once, and the top ten hold roughly 1.5%. Material: PBMCs. The source of these receptors is a middle-aged man in good health and CMV-seronegative.

The chain is built from TRBV19 and TRBJ1-5; D perhaps matches TRBD1 (6 bases). V was trimmed by 6 bases and J by 3 bases, leaving 9 bases between them. Germline CDR1 is LNHDA and CDR2 is SQIVND (reference sequence). This CDR3 region has 13 residues. The CDR3 loop is CASSGQLNQPQHF. The CDR3 DNA sequence: TGTGCCAGTAGCGGACAGCTCAATCAGCCCCAGCATTTT.

The gene calls are TRBV2 and TRBJ2-5, with 8 bases matching TRBD1. Judging by the DNA end, TRBJ2-7 fits better; the J call may be wrong. There are 14 residues in the CDR3. Per germline, CDR1 SNHLY and CDR2 FYNNEI. CDR3 loop: CASSGGTGSYEQYF. CDR3 bases: TGTGCCAGCAGTGGCGGGACAGGCTCCTACGAGCAGTACTTC.

V is TRBV6-4 and J is TRBJ1-1, with TRBD1 matching 7 bases. Germline assignment: CDR1 MRHNA and CDR2 SNTAGT. V was pared by 6 bases and J by 7 bases, with 2 bases of the junction left unmatched. This CDR3 is built from 11 residues. The CDR3 reads CASRYRGEAFF. Written as DNA, the CDR3 is TGTGCCAGCAGGTACAGGGGTGAAGCTTTCTTT.

The CDR3 DNA is TGTGCCAGCAGTGAGAATCCGTTAAGCGAAGCTTTCTTT. Translating it yields CASSENPLSEAFF. The chain recombines TRBV6-1 with TRBJ1-1, with D uncertain. Germline V lookup: CDR1 MNHNS, CDR2 SASEGT. V lost 3 bases and J 8 bases, leaving 13 bases between the germline ends. CDR3 length equals 13 residues.

This chain connects TRBV1 to TRBJ2-3; TRBD2, as called in the table, went unchecked against the DNA. TRBV1 is labeled a pseudogene. The CDR3 length is 22 residues. The DNA for the CDR3 is TGCACCAGCAGCCAATCAGCCCTGGTTATGCGGACTAGCGGGGCTAGCACAGATACGCAGTATTTT. This codes for CTSSQSALVMRTSGASTDTQYF.

V and J are TRBV28 and TRBJ2-1, with a possible D match to TRBD1 (5 bases). This CDR3 is built from 12 residues. CDR1 and CDR2 from the germline V gene are MDHEN and SYDVKM. Trimming took off 5 bases at V and 7 bases at J, with 9 bases between the two ends. The CDR3 DNA reads TGTGCCAGCAGTAGTGGGGCTAATGAGCAGTTCTTC. Translated, it gives CASSSGANEQFF.

V usage is TRBV28 and J usage is TRBJ1-2; 9 bases agree with TRBD1. V was clipped by 7 bases and J by 6 bases; unmatched bases: 18. The CDR3 extends over 17 amino acids. CDR1 MDHEN and CDR2 SYDVKM come from the germline V gene. The CDR3 protein is CASKNAGTGRVRDGYTF. The CDR3 DNA is TGTGCCAGCAAAAATGCCGGGACAGGGAGGGTTAGGGATGGCTACACCTTC.

This chain joins TRBV7-2 and TRBJ1-1, with a weak D call TRBD1 (6 bases). V was trimmed by 4 bases and J by 1 base, leaving 13 bases between them. CDR1 SGHTA and CDR2 FQGNSA come from the germline V gene. The CDR3 length is 15 residues. The CDR3 DNA reads TGTGCCAGCAGCTCCCAGGGAGGGGGGAACACTGAAGCTTTCTTT. It encodes CASSSQGGGNTEAFF. Filled out from reference TRBV7-2 and TRBJ1-1, the complete variable domain reads GAGVSQSPSNKVTEKGKDVELRCDPISGHTALYWYRQSLGQGLEFLIYFQGNSAPDKSGLPSDRFSAERTGGSVSTLTIQRTQQEDSAVYLCASSSQGGGNTEAFFGQGTRLTVV.

The CDR3 loop is CASSPETLGGQYV. In DNA form, the CDR3 reads TGTGCCAGCTCACCAGAAACCCTCGGGGGGCAGTACGTC. This chain joins TRBV18 and TRBJ2-7, with D tentatively TRBD2 (6 bases). Germline V gives CDR1 KGHSH, CDR2 LQKENI. The CDR3 sequence is 13 residues long. V lost 2 bases and J lost 9, with 14 bases in between.

The chain combines TRBV12-5 with TRBJ2-7, with D tentatively TRBD1 (6 bases). Germline assignment: CDR1 LGHNT and CDR2 FRNRAP. V gave up 0 bases and J gave up 3 bases, with 15 bases separating them. The CDR3 extends over 16 amino acids. The chain's CDR3 is CASGLVQGAYDYEQYF. The CDR3 DNA is TGTGCTAGTGGTTTGGTACAGGGAGCGTACGACTACGAGCAGTACTTC. The whole variable domain, filled in from reference TRBV12-5 and TRBJ2-7, reads DARVTQTPRHKVTEMGQEVTMRCQPILGHNTVFWYRQTMMQGLELLAYFRNRAPLDDSGMPKDRFSAEMPDATLATLKIQPSEPRDSAVYFCASGLVQGAYDYEQYFGPGTRLTVT.

Regarding this clone: The sample has other DNA sequences that encode this CDR3 too. DNA of the CDR3: TGTGCCAGCAGTTACTCCAGGGTGAACACTGAAGCTTTCTTT. Protein sequence: CASSYSRVNTEAFF. This chain links TRBV6-5 with TRBJ1-1, with D possibly TRBD1 on 5 matching bases. This CDR3 is 14 amino acids long. From germline, CDR1 is MNHEY and CDR2 SVGAGI. V was pared by 0 bases and J by 0 bases, with 5 bases between.

Notes on this clone: Mismatch with germline at one junction end may stem from a read error. The gene calls are TRBV19 and TRBJ1-2; D not resolved. This CDR3 region has 12 residues. The germline CDR1 and CDR2 sequences are LNHDA and SQIVND (reference sequence). DNA of the CDR3: TGTGCCAGTGGGTCGAGATATACGCATCTAGACTTC. Amino acids: CASGSRYTHLDF. Full variable domain (outside the CDR3, taken from reference TRBV19 and TRBJ1-2): DGGITQSPKYLFRKEGQNVTLSCEQNLNHDAMYWYRQDPGQGLRLIYYSQIVNDFQKGDIAEGYSVSREKKESFPLTVTSAQKNPTAFYLCASGSRYTHLDFGSGTRLTVV.

The chain recombines TRBV10-3 with TRBJ2-7, with 7 nucleotides matching TRBD2. CDR3 length: 15 amino acids. Trimming at V came to 0 bases and at J to 5 bases, leaving 7 bases not matched to a gene. Germline lookup yields CDR1 ENHRY and CDR2 SYGVKD. CDR3 loop: CAISESIREGDEQYV. DNA for the CDR3: TGTGCCATCAGTGAGTCGATCAGGGAGGGTGACGAGCAGTACGTC.

This chain joins TRBV7-2 and TRBJ2-7; the match to TRBD2 covers 7 bases. CDR1 and CDR2 (germline): SGHTA, FQGNSA. This CDR3 region has 17 residues. The V gene end was trimmed by 2 bases and the J gene end by 3 bases; junction bases not matched to a gene: 13. CDR3: CASSLTAGMSSGYEQYV. Written as DNA, the CDR3 is TGTGCCAGCAGCTTAACAGCCGGAATGTCTAGCGGCTACGAGCAGTACGTC.

The chain employs TRBV6-6 and TRBJ2-7, with TRBD1 matching over 9 bases. The CDR3 runs to 15 residues. Germline CDR1 is MNHNY and CDR2 is SVGAGI (reference sequence). V was clipped by 0 bases and J by 2 bases; unmatched bases: 2. The CDR3 DNA reads TGTGCCAGCAGTTACTCGGACAGGGGCCCCTACGAGCAGTACTTC. Translation gives CASSYSDRGPYEQYF.

The V call is TRBV27, the J call TRBJ2-7; the match to TRBD1 covers 12 bases. The germline V gene encodes CDR1 MNHEY and CDR2 SMNVEV (reference sequence). This CDR3 comprises 15 residues. Unmatched junction bases numbered 7, after V lost 5 bases and J lost 5 bases. The CDR3 loop is CASSVGTGGRNEQYF. The CDR3 DNA sequence: TGTGCCAGCAGTGTCGGGACAGGGGGCAGGAACGAGCAGTACTTC.

The rearrangement uses TRBV10-3 and TRBJ2-2; 7 nucleotides align to TRBD2. Germline V lookup: CDR1 ENHRY, CDR2 SYGVKD. J gave up 5 bases and V 0 bases, and 12 bases lay outside the gene matches. The CDR3 is 18 amino acids. The CDR3 sequence: CAISESWVAGERTGELFF. CDR3 in DNA: TGTGCCATCAGTGAGTCATGGGTGGCGGGAGAGAGGACCGGGGAGCTGTTTTTT.

This chain uses TRBV28 with TRBJ1-4, with no clear D. Looked up from germline, CDR1 is MDHEN and CDR2 is SYDVKM. Trimming removed 1 base from V and 4 bases from J, with 4 bases in between. This CDR3 contains 13 residues. CDR3 bases: TGTGCCAGCAGTTTATCCGGTAATGAAAAACTGTTTTTT. Residues: CASSLSGNEKLFF.

The J gene is TRBJ2-3, the V gene TRBV19; D is possibly TRBD1 (7 bases). Germline assignment: CDR1 LNHDA and CDR2 SQIVND (reference sequence). V lost 3 bases and J 4 bases, leaving 14 bases between the germline ends. The CDR3 length is 15 residues. The CDR3 nucleotides read TGTGCCAGTAGTATCGCGGAGGGGGCCTCAGATACGCAGTATTTT. This translates into CASSIAEGASDTQYF. The full variable domain, its missing parts supplied by reference TRBV19 and TRBJ2-3, is DGGITQSPKYLFRKEGQNVTLSCEQNLNHDAMYWYRQDPGQGLRLIYYSQIVNDFQKGDIAEGYSVSREKKESFPLTVTSAQKNPTAFYLCASSIAEGASDTQYFGPGTRLTVL.

This clone came up once. The V gene is TRBV4-1, the J gene TRBJ1-5, with a possible D match to TRBD1 (5 bases). Germline V lookup: CDR1 MGHRA, CDR2 YSYEKL. The CDR3 has 14 residues. Trimming removed 1 base from V and 7 bases from J, with 11 bases in between. The CDR3 DNA follows: TGCGCCAGCAGCCAAGTCCGGGGGGAGCAGCCCCAGCATTTT. Its protein is CASSQVRGEQPQHF.

The chain employs TRBV6-1 and TRBJ2-3; 8 bases fit TRBD2. This CDR3 region has 14 residues. With V trimmed by 5 bases and J by 5 bases, 6 bases remained unmatched. Germline V gives CDR1 MNHNS, CDR2 SASEGT. CDR3 nucleotides: TGTGCCAGCAGTTCCGGGACTAGTGTAGATACGCAGTATTTT. Translation gives CASSSGTSVDTQYF.

V is TRBV7-9 and J is TRBJ2-3; D is perhaps TRBD1 (6 bases). Between the trimmed V and J ends, which lost 7 bases and 6 bases, there was a span of 8 bases. Germline CDR1 and CDR2: SEHNR and FQNEAQ (reference sequence). This CDR3 region has 11 residues. CDR3 amino acids: CASTDRDTQYF. CDR3 sequence (DNA): TGTGCCAGCACCGACAGGGATACGCAGTATTTT. Variable domain in full (rest from reference TRBV7-9 and TRBJ2-3): DTGVSQNPRHKITKRGQNVTFRCDPISEHNRLYWYRQTLGQGPEFLTYFQNEAQLEKSRLLSDRFSAERPKGSFSTLEIQRTEQGDSAMYLCASTDRDTQYFGPGTRLTVL.

The chain links TRBV18 to TRBJ1-2; a weak D match, TRBD1 (6 bases). The CDR3 has 15 residues. Per the germline V gene, CDR1 is KGHSH and CDR2 is LQKENI. V lost 5 bases, J lost 7 bases, and 20 bases lay in between. The CDR3 loop is CASSESGGQFSGYTF. CDR3 nucleotides: TGTGCCAGCTCAGAAAGCGGGGGGCAGTTTTCTGGCTACACCTTC. Together with reference TRBV18 and TRBJ1-2, the CDR3 gives the full variable domain: NAGVMQNPRHLVRRRGQEARLRCSPMKGHSHVYWYRQLPEEGLKFMVYLQKENIIDESGMPKERFSAEFPKEGPSILRIQQVVRGDSAAYFCASSESGGQFSGYTFGSGTRLTVV.

This clone was observed a few times. The rearrangement joins TRBV5-1 to TRBJ2-5; maybe TRBD2 (7 bases). Trimming took off 1 base at V and 3 bases at J, with 13 bases between the two ends. Per the germline V gene, CDR1 is SGHRS and CDR2 is YFSETQ. CDR3 size: 15 residues. This CDR3 is CASSLRGAREETQYF. In DNA form, the CDR3 reads TGCGCCAGCAGCTTGCGGGGGGCGCGAGAAGAGACCCAGTACTTC.

The gene calls are TRBV4-1 and TRBJ1-4, with D tentatively TRBD1 (5 bases). Trimming left V 4 bases short and J 0 bases short, with 12 bases between. Germline-derived CDR1 and CDR2 are MGHRA and YSYEKL. CDR3 length equals 16 residues. The CDR3 is CASSRLTGATNEKLFF. The CDR3 DNA reads TGCGCCAGCAGCCGACTTACAGGCGCAACTAATGAAAAACTGTTTTTT.

The rearrangement uses TRBV27 and TRBJ1-1, with TRBD1 as a possible D gene (6 bases). The CDR3 runs 14 residues. CDR1 and CDR2 (germline): MNHEY, SMNVEV (reference sequence). V lost 1 base and J 1 base, leaving 7 bases between the germline ends. CDR3 coding DNA: TGTGCCAGCAGTTTATTAGGGGGGAACACTGAAGCTTTCTTT. Protein sequence: CASSLLGGNTEAFF.

The chain carries TRBV11-1 and TRBJ2-5; 9 positions agree with TRBD1. The CDR3 runs 16 residues. V lost 6 bases, J lost 0 bases, and 8 bases stayed unmatched. The germline gives CDR1 SGHAT, CDR2 FQDESV (reference sequence). The chain's CDR3 is CASSSRQGEDQETQYF. CDR3 nucleotides: TGTGCCAGCAGTTCTAGACAGGGGGAAGACCAAGAGACCCAGTACTTC.

The chain is built from TRBV28 and TRBJ1-5; D uncertain. There are 14 residues in the CDR3. Germline lookup yields CDR1 MDHEN and CDR2 SYDVKM. The V gene lost 3 bases and the J gene lost 0 bases, with 6 bases spanning the gap. This CDR3 is CASSFPFSNQPQHF. Here the CDR3 DNA reads TGTGCCAGCAGTTTTCCGTTTAGCAATCAGCCCCAGCATTTT.

This clone was detected once. This chain joins TRBV6-5 and TRBJ2-7; 7 bases align to TRBD2. V gave up 10 bases and J gave up 6 bases; unmatched junction bases: 15. From germline, CDR1 is MNHEY and CDR2 SVGAGI. The CDR3 consists of 14 residues. Written as DNA, the CDR3 is TGTGCCACCGCGGGAGCCGCTCGACCCTGCGAGCAGTACTTC. Amino acids: CATAGAARPCEQYF.

The chain joins TRBV6-5 to TRBJ2-2; 9 nucleotides agree with TRBD1. V was pared by 7 bases and J by 0 bases, with 3 bases of the junction left unmatched. Germline V gene sequence: CDR1 MNHEY, CDR2 SVGAGI. CDR3 length equals 15 residues. CDR3 coding DNA: TGTGCCAGCACCCGACAGGGGGCGAACACCGGGGAGCTGTTTTTT. Translation: CASTRQGANTGELFF.

V gene TRBV4-1 combines with J gene TRBJ2-1, with 13 bases matching TRBD2. This CDR3 has 16 residues. The J segment lost 13 bases and the V segment lost 8 bases, leaving 17 bases of the junction unmatched. CDR1 is MGHRA, CDR2 YSYEKL, per germline. CDR3 bases: TGCGCCAGCCAATACGAATCCGGACTAGCGGGAGAATATCAGTTCTTC. As protein: CASQYESGLAGEYQFF.